This TCR beta chain was observed in a study of T cell repertoires in cytomegalovirus infection. Study-level background: Through public TCR beta signatures, both CMV infection and matching HLA type were indicated. Study-wide results and limits: The cumulative frequency of public TCR beta families distinguished individuals who carried CMV together with the relevant HLA. The ex vivo response was dominated by HLA-C-restricted CMV-specific TCR beta clonotypes.

This clonotype was recorded at least ten times. Antigen: not known. One entry per CDR3 protein results from TCRdb running MiXCR on the reads. The table shows roughly 230,000 distinct CDR3 sequences, with approximately 22% occurring only once. From germline, CDR1 is DFQATT and CDR2 SNEGSKA (reference sequence). There are 11 residues in the CDR3. V was pared by 4 bases and J by 7 bases, with 8 bases between. Sequencing input: CD8+ T cells from PBMCs. This receptor was identified in a human donor in good health (CMV status not recorded). Some clones in this sample may be carry-over from other donors' samples. The rearrangement joins TRBV20-1 to TRBJ2-1; no definite D call. The CDR3 region is CSAKVVNEQFF. DNA of the CDR3: TGCAGTGCTAAGGTCGTGAATGAGCAGTTCTTC.